The T cell receptor (beta chain) described here comes from a study of Tregs in tolerant kidney transplant recipients. Worth noting for this clone: Its cognate antigen is unknown. This sample includes further DNA sequences coding for the same CDR3.

The CDR3 runs 12 residues. In germline, CDR1 is SEHNR, CDR2 FQNEAQ (reference sequence). Trimming took 1 base from V and 5 from J, leaving 5 bases between them. Clones were read by immunoSEQ multiplex PCR, and TCRdb kept only the in-frame ones, dropping some. The sample has 90,000 to 130,000 clones; 85% to 90% are singletons. Study-level points and caveats: Some patients' samples used different primers over time, so nucleotide sequences weren't comparable. Tolerant patients' donor-specific Tregs expanded beyond overall Tregs, suggesting antigen-driven growth. This study did not directly address biological reproducibility.

CD4+CD25+CD127- Tregs, CD4+CD25- non-Tregs, CD4 and CD8 cells were sorted. The chain joins TRBV7-9 to TRBJ1-2; D uncertain. The receptor was isolated from a human donor who received a combined kidney and bone marrow transplant. The sample was CD4+ T cells from blood, taken before the transplant. The CDR3 here is CASSLVAYGYTF. CDR3 sequence (DNA): TGTGCCAGCAGCTTAGTAGCTTATGGCTACACCTTC.